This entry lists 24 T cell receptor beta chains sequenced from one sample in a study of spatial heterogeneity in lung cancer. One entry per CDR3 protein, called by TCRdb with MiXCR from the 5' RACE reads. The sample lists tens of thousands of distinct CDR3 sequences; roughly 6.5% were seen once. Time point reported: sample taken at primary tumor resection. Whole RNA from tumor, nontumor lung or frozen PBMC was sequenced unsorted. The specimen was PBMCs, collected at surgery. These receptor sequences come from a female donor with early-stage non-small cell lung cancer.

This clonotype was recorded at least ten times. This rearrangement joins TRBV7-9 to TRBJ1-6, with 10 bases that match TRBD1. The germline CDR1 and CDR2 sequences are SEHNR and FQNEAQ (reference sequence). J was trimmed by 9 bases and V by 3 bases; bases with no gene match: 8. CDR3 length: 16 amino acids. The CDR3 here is CASSFGTGVVGSPLHF. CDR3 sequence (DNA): TGTGCCAGCAGCTTCGGGACAGGGGTGGTCGGTTCACCCCTCCACTTT. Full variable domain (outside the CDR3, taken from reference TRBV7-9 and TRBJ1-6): DTGVSQNPRHKITKRGQNVTFRCDPISEHNRLYWYRQTLGQGPEFLTYFQNEAQLEKSRLLSDRFSAERPKGSFSTLEIQRTEQGDSAMYLCASSFGTGVVGSPLHFGNGTRLTVT.

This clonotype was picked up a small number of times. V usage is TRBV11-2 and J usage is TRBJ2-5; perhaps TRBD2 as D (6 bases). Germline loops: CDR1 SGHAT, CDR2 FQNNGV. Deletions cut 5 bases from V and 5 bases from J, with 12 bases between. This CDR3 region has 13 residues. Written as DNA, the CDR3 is TGTGCCAGCAGCGGTCTAGCGAAGGAGACCCAGTACTTC. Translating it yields CASSGLAKETQYF.

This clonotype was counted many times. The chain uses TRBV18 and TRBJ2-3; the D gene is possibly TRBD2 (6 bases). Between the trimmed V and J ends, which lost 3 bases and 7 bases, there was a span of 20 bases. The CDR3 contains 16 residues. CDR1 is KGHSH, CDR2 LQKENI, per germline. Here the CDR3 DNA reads TGTGCCAGCTCACCCCGAAATACTCGACTAGGAAATACGCAGTATTTT. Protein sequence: CASSPRNTRLGNTQYF.

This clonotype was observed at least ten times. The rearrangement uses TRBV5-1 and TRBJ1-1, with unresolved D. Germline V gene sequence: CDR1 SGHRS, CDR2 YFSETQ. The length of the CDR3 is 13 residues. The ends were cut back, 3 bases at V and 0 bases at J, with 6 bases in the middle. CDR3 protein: CASSSDVNTEAFF. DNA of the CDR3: TGCGCCAGCAGCTCTGACGTGAACACTGAAGCTTTCTTT.

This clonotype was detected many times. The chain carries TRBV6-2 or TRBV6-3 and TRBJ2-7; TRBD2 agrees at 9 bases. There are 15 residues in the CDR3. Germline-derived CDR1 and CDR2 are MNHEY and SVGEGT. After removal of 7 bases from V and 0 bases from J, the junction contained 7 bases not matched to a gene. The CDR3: CASNPSGGSSYEQYF. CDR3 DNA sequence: TGTGCCAGCAACCCAAGCGGGGGGAGCTCCTACGAGCAGTACTTC.

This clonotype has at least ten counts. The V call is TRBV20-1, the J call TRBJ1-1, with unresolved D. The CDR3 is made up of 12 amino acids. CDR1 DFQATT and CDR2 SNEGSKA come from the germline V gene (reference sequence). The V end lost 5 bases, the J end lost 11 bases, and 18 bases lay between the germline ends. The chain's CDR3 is CSAGVPWELAFF. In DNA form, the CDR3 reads TGCAGTGCTGGGGTGCCGTGGGAGTTGGCTTTCTTT.

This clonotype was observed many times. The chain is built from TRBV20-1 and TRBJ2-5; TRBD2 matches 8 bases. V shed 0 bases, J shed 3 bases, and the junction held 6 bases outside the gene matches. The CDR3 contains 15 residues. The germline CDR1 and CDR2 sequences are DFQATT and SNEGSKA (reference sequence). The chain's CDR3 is CSAREGAGGEETQYF. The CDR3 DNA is TGCAGTGCTAGAGAGGGCGCGGGGGGAGAAGAGACCCAGTACTTC.

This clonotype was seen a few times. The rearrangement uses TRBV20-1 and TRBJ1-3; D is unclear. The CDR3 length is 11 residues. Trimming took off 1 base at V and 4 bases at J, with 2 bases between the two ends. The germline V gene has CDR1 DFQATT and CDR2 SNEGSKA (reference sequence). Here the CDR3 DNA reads TGCAGTGCTAGAGCCGGAAACACCATATATTTT. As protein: CSARAGNTIYF.

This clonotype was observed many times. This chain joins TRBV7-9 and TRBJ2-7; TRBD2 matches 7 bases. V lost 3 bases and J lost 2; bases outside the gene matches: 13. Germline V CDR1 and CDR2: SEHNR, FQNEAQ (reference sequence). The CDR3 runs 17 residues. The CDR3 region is CASSFSVGGGLAYEQYF. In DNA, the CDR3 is TGTGCCAGCAGCTTTAGTGTTGGCGGGGGTCTTGCCTACGAGCAGTACTTC.

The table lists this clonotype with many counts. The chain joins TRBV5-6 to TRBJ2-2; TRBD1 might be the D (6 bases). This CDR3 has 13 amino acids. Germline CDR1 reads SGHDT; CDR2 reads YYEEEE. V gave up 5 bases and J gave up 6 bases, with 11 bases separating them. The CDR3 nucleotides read TGTGCCAGCAGTAAAACAGGGTCCGGGGAGCTGTTTTTT. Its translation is CASSKTGSGELFF.

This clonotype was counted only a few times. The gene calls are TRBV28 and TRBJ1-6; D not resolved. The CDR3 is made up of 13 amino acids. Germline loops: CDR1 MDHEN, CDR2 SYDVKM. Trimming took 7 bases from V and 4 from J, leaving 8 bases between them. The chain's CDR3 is CASNKGYNSPLHF. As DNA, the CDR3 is TGTGCCAGCAACAAGGGTTATAATTCACCCCTCCACTTT.

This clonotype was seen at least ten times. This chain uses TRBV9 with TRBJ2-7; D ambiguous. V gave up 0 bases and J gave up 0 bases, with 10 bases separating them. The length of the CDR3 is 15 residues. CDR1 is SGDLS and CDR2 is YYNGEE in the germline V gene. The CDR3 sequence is CASSVEAENSYEQYF. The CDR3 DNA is TGTGCCAGCAGCGTAGAGGCGGAGAACTCCTACGAGCAGTACTTC.

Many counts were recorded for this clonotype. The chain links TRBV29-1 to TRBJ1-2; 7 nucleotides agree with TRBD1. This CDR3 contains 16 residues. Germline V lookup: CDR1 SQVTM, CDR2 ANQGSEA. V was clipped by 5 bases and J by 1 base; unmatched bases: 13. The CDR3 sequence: CSVLFLRDRNNYGYTF. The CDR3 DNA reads TGCAGCGTTTTGTTCCTCCGGGACAGAAATAACTATGGCTACACCTTC.

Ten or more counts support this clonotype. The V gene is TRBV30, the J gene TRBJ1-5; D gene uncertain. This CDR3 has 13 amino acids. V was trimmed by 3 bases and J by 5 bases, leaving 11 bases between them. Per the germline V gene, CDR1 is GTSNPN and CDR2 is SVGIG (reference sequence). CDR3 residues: CAWRDTSDQPQHF. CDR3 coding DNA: TGTGCCTGGAGGGATACTTCGGATCAGCCCCAGCATTTT.

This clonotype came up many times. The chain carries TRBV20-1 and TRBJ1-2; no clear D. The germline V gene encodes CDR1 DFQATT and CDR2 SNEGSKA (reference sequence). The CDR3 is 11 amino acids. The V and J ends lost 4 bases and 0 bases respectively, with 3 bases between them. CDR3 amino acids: CSATPNYGYTF. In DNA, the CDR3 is TGCAGTGCTACTCCTAACTATGGCTACACCTTC.

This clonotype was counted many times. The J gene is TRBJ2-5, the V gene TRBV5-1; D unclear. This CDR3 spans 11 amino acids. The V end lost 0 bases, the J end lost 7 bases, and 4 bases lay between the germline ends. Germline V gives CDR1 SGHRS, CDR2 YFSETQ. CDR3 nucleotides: TGCGCCAGCAGCTTGGAGGCGACCCAGTACTTC. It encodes CASSLEATQYF.

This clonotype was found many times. DNA for the CDR3: TGCAGTGCTCCGGGGGGGGACCAAGAGACCCAGTACTTC. Translated: CSAPGGDQETQYF. V usage is TRBV20-1 and J usage is TRBJ2-5, with 8 bases that match TRBD2. Unmatched junction bases numbered 2, after V lost 5 bases and J lost 0 bases. CDR1 and CDR2 from the germline V gene are DFQATT and SNEGSKA (reference sequence). The CDR3 length is 13 residues.

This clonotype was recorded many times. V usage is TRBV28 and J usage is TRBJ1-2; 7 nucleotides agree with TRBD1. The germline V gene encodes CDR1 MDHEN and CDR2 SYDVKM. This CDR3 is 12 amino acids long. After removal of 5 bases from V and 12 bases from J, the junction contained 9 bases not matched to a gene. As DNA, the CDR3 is TGTGCCAGCAGTCGAAACCGGGACAGCAACACCTTC. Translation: CASSRNRDSNTF.

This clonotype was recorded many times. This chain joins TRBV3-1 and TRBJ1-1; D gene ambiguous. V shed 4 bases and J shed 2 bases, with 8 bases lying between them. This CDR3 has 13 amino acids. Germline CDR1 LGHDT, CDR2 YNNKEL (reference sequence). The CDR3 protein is CASSPLINTEAFF. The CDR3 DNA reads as TGTGCCAGCAGCCCCCTTATCAACACTGAAGCTTTCTTT.

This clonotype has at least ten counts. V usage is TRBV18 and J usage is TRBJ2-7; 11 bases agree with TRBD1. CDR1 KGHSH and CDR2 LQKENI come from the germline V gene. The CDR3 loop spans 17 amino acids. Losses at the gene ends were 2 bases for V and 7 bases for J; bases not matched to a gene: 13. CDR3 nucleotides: TGTGCCAGCTCACCAACCTGGACAGGGGGCTCATGGTCAGAGCAGTACTTC. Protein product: CASSPTWTGGSWSEQYF.

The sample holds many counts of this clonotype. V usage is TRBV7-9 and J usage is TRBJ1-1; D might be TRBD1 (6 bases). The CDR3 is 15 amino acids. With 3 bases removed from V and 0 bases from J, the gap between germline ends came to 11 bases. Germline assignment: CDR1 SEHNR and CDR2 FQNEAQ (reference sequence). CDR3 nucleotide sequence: TGTGCCAGCAGCTTGACAGGACACATGAACACTGAAGCTTTCTTT. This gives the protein CASSLTGHMNTEAFF.

The DNA for the CDR3 is TGTGCCAGCAGCGCTGGGACTAGAAGATACAATGAGCAGTTCTTC. It codes for CASSAGTRRYNEQFF. The chain carries TRBV9 and TRBJ2-1; TRBD2 agrees at 8 bases. The junction had 6 bases not matched to a gene; V was cut back by 3 bases and J by 4 bases. The CDR3 totals 15 residues. CDR1 and CDR2 from the germline V gene are SGDLS and YYNGEE.

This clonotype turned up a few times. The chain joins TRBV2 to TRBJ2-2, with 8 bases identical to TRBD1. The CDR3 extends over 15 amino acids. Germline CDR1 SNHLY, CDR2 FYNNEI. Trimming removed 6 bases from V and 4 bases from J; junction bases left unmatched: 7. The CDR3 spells CASSSQGATTGELFF. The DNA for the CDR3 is TGTGCCAGCAGCTCCCAGGGGGCGACCACCGGGGAGCTGTTTTTT.

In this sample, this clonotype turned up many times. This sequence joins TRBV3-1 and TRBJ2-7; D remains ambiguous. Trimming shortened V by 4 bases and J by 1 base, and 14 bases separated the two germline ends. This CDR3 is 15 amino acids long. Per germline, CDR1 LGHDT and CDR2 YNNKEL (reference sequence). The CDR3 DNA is TGTGCCAGCAGCCCCGACCCCGGAAGATCCTACGAGCAGTACTTC. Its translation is CASSPDPGRSYEQYF.